The next 28 T cell receptor beta chains were all read from a single sample in a study of shared clonotypes between healthy human individuals. Profiled with immunoSEQ multiplex PCR; TCRdb holds only in-frame clones, not every one. The sample gives a few million clones, around 94% of which show up once; over 0.12% is in the top ten. Sequencing was performed on naive CD4+ T cells sorted from blood. Stated subset: CD45RA+ positively selected. All receptors come from a man aged 18 to 29 in good health.

This clone has a single count. DNA for the CDR3: TGTGCCAGTAGTGCCTCTGTCGGGAGGTCCTTGACCTACGAGCAGTACTTC. The encoded protein is CASSASVGRSLTYEQYF. This chain connects TRBV19 to TRBJ2-7; 7 bases map to TRBD2. Germline CDR1 reads LNHDA; CDR2 reads SQIVND (reference sequence). Losses at the gene ends were 5 bases for V and 2 bases for J; bases not matched to a gene: 15. The CDR3 consists of 17 residues.

The V gene is TRBV6-1, the J gene TRBJ2-5; 10 bases fit TRBD2. Losses at the gene ends were 7 bases for V and 5 bases for J; bases not matched to a gene: 10. The CDR3 runs 15 residues. Looked up from germline, CDR1 is MNHNS and CDR2 is SASEGT. CDR3 loop: CASILAGVGGETQYF. Here the CDR3 DNA reads TGTGCCAGCATCCTAGCGGGAGTGGGTGGGGAGACCCAGTACTTC.

A remark on this clone: Other DNA sequences in the same sample also yield this CDR3. V and J are TRBV18 and TRBJ2-2, with unresolved D. The CDR3 has 14 residues. Trimming removed 3 bases from V and 1 base from J, with 6 bases in between. Germline values: CDR1 KGHSH, CDR2 LQKENI. The CDR3 sequence: CASSPRENTGELFF. In DNA, the CDR3 is TGTGCCAGCTCACCGAGAGAGAACACCGGGGAGCTGTTTTTT.

The rearrangement links TRBV6-5 to TRBJ1-1; D is undetermined. Germline V gene sequence: CDR1 MNHEY, CDR2 SVGAGI. V shed 5 bases and J shed 0 bases, with 10 bases lying between them. The CDR3 covers 14 residues. The CDR3, as DNA: TGTGCCAGCAGTCCCACCTCTCTGAACACTGAAGCTTTCTTT. Protein product: CASSPTSLNTEAFF.

J is TRBJ2-2 and V is TRBV2, with TRBD2 matching over 7 bases. The germline V gene encodes CDR1 SNHLY and CDR2 FYNNEI. V trimming: 6 bases; J trimming: 3 bases; junction bases outside the gene matches: 1. The CDR3 length is 13 residues. This CDR3 reads CASRLADTGELFF. In DNA, the CDR3 is TGTGCCAGCAGGCTAGCGGACACCGGGGAGCTGTTTTTT.

This clone was picked up one time. The rearrangement joins TRBV18 to TRBJ1-2, with D possibly TRBD1 on 5 matching bases. This CDR3 has 14 residues. Per germline, CDR1 KGHSH and CDR2 LQKENI. With 5 bases removed from V and 8 bases from J, the gap between germline ends came to 18 bases. The CDR3 DNA reads TGTGCCAGCTCAAGCGGGCAGGGCGACTTCGGCTACACCTTC. It translates to CASSSGQGDFGYTF.

V usage is TRBV5-1 and J usage is TRBJ1-1; D gene uncertain. Germline V CDR1 and CDR2: SGHRS, YFSETQ. This CDR3 spans 12 amino acids. Between the trimmed V and J ends, which lost 5 bases and 1 base, there was a span of 6 bases. Here the CDR3 DNA reads TGCGCCAGCAGACACCCGAACACTGAAGCTTTCTTT. Translation: CASRHPNTEAFF.

A note on this clone: A read error may produce the germline difference seen at one junction end. At the DNA level, this CDR3 is encoded by other sequences in the same sample as well. The V call is TRBV7-7, the J call TRBJ2-3, with 14 bases aligning to TRBD2. CDR1 and CDR2 from the germline V gene are SSHAT and FNYEAQ (reference sequence). The CDR3 length is 15 residues. CDR3 protein: CASSPGLAGADTQYF. As DNA, the CDR3 is TGTGCTAGCAGCCCGGGACTAGCGGGAGCAGATACGCAGTATTTT.

The chain has TRBV10-1 and TRBJ2-7, with D possibly being TRBD1 or TRBD2 (5 bases each). V lost 2 bases, J lost 1 base, and 9 bases lay in between. CDR3 length: 14 residues. Germline V gene sequence: CDR1 WNHNN, CDR2 SYGVQD (reference sequence). CDR3 protein: CASSETGASYEQYF. In nucleotides, the CDR3 is TGCGCCAGCAGTGAGACCGGGGCGTCCTACGAGCAGTACTTC.

The genes are TRBV7-2 and TRBJ2-3; 9 nucleotides match TRBD1. Germline CDR1 is SGHTA and CDR2 is FQGNSA. This CDR3 region has 15 residues. Germline trimming cut 5 bases from V and 4 bases from J; bases unmatched to any gene: 7. As DNA, the CDR3 is TGTGCCAGCAGCCTAGGGACAGGGCGTTCAGATACGCAGTATTTT. Encoded protein: CASSLGTGRSDTQYF.

The rearrangement joins TRBV19 to TRBJ1-5, with TRBD1 matching 11 bases. The CDR3 length is 15 residues. Trimming cost V 7 bases and J 7 bases; bases outside gene matches: 9. In germline, CDR1 is LNHDA, CDR2 SQIVND (reference sequence). The CDR3 loop is CASTVDRGPEQPQHF. CDR3 nucleotides: TGTGCCAGTACTGTGGACAGGGGGCCAGAGCAGCCCCAGCATTTT.

The V and J genes are TRBV6-5 and TRBJ2-1; a possible D gene is TRBD2 (5 bases). Looked up from germline, CDR1 is MNHEY and CDR2 is SVGAGI. The CDR3 is made up of 15 amino acids. V was cut by 8 bases and J by 0 bases, with 14 bases left in between. CDR3 DNA: TGTGCCAGCGGACTGTCGGGGAGCTCCTACAATGAGCAGTTCTTC. The encoded protein is CASGLSGSSYNEQFF.

The gene calls are TRBV18 and TRBJ1-1; D unclear. Per germline, CDR1 KGHSH and CDR2 LQKENI. V was pared by 0 bases and J by 2 bases, with 7 bases between. The CDR3 is made up of 14 amino acids. This chain's CDR3 is CASSPPNRNTEAFF. CDR3 nucleotides: TGTGCCAGCTCACCACCGAACAGAAACACTGAAGCTTTCTTT.

The gene calls are TRBV6-6 and TRBJ1-3; the D is unclear. The CDR3 extends over 15 amino acids. The germline V and J ends were trimmed by 0 bases and 0 bases, with 6 bases remaining between them. Germline-derived CDR1 and CDR2 are MNHNY and SVGAGI (reference sequence). The CDR3 DNA sequence: TGTGCCAGCAGTTACTCGGCCGTCTCTGGAAACACCATATATTTT. Protein product: CASSYSAVSGNTIYF.

J is TRBJ2-7 and V is TRBV10-3; D unresolved. The germline V gene encodes CDR1 ENHRY and CDR2 SYGVKD. CDR3 size: 14 residues. V was cut by 1 base and J by 7 bases, with 14 bases left in between. CDR3 nucleotides: TGTGCCATCAGTGAGTTTGAGGCAGCTGGTGAGCAGTACTTC. This encodes CAISEFEAAGEQYF.

CDR3 residues: CASSLSAGGFIYEQYF. In DNA, the CDR3 is TGTGCCAGCAGTTTAAGCGCAGGGGGTTTTATCTACGAGCAGTACTTC. The chain has TRBV28 and TRBJ2-7, with 7 bases matching TRBD1. CDR3 length: 16 residues. Per the germline V gene, CDR1 is MDHEN and CDR2 is SYDVKM. V trimming: 2 bases; J trimming: 3 bases; junction bases outside the gene matches: 10.

The chain carries TRBV6-6 and TRBJ1-3; possibly TRBD1 for D (5 bases). V gave up 3 bases and J gave up 9 bases, with 18 bases separating them. The germline gives CDR1 MNHNY, CDR2 SVGAGI (reference sequence). The CDR3 totals 15 residues. Written as DNA, the CDR3 is TGTGCCAGCAGTTATGGGGACGGGAGCCGGGGCACCATATATTTT. Encoded protein: CASSYGDGSRGTIYF.

The rearrangement links TRBV18 to TRBJ1-1; 7 nucleotides align to TRBD1. This CDR3 has 16 amino acids. Germline loops: CDR1 KGHSH, CDR2 LQKENI. Germline trimming cut 3 bases from V and 0 bases from J; bases unmatched to any gene: 7. CDR3 in DNA: TGTGCCAGCTCACCGGGGGGACAGCCAATGAACACTGAAGCTTTCTTT. Translated, it gives CASSPGGQPMNTEAFF.

The chain couples TRBV9 to TRBJ2-5; a weak D match, TRBD1 (6 bases). The CDR3 is made up of 14 amino acids. CDR1 SGDLS and CDR2 YYNGEE come from the germline V gene. The V end lost 3 bases, the J end lost 2 bases, and 11 bases lay between the germline ends. The CDR3 loop is CASSETGEQETQYF. The CDR3 nucleotides are TGTGCCAGCAGCGAGACAGGCGAACAAGAGACCCAGTACTTC.

The chain is built from TRBV28 and TRBJ1-6; no reliable D call. V gave up 9 bases and J gave up 5 bases, with 17 bases separating them. The CDR3 length is 15 residues. Per germline, CDR1 MDHEN and CDR2 SYDVKM. The CDR3 nucleotides read TGTGCCAGTACATCCCGGGCCCCTCATAATTCACCCCTCCACTTT. This translates into CASTSRAPHNSPLHF. Combining the CDR3 with reference TRBV28 and TRBJ1-6 gives the whole variable domain DVKVTQSSRYLVKRTGEKVFLECVQDMDHENMFWYRQDPGLGLRLIYFSYDVKMKEKGDIPEGYSVSREKKERFSLILESASTNQTSMYLCASTSRAPHNSPLHFGNGTRLTVT.

V usage is TRBV11-2 and J usage is TRBJ1-1, with D uncertain. From germline, CDR1 is SGHAT and CDR2 FQNNGV. V lost 2 bases and J lost 3, with 13 bases in between. The CDR3 covers 15 residues. CDR3 coding DNA: TGTGCCAGCAGCTTAAATGGGGTCGCCCACACTGAAGCTTTCTTT. Encoded protein: CASSLNGVAHTEAFF.

The CDR3 nucleotides are TGTGCCAGCAGTTTTTGGGGGCGGACGAACACCGGGGAGCTGTTTTTT. It codes for CASSFWGRTNTGELFF. The chain uses TRBV6-5 and TRBJ2-2; possible D gene TRBD1, 6 bases. The germline CDR1 and CDR2 sequences are MNHEY and SVGAGI. The V gene lost 4 bases and the J gene lost 0 bases, with 12 bases spanning the gap. This CDR3 is 16 amino acids long.

This clone was found once. The rearrangement links TRBV9 to TRBJ1-1; D is perhaps TRBD1 (6 bases). Trimming cost V 0 bases and J 8 bases, with 14 bases left between them. This CDR3 is built from 14 residues. CDR1 is SGDLS, CDR2 YYNGEE, per germline. In DNA, the CDR3 is TGTGCCAGCAGCGTAGGGGGGCTACCAATGGAAGCTTTCTTT. It yields the protein CASSVGGLPMEAFF.

The chain carries TRBV7-2 and TRBJ2-5, with 11 bases aligning to TRBD1. V was clipped by 2 bases and J by 4 bases; unmatched bases: 6. The CDR3 covers 16 residues. CDR1 is SGHTA and CDR2 is FQGNSA in the germline V gene. For the CDR3, the DNA is TGTGCCAGCAGCTTATCGCCCGGGACAGGGGGAGAGACCCAGTACTTC. This gives the protein CASSLSPGTGGETQYF.

The CDR3 region is CASRFCGYSNQPQHF. The CDR3 DNA follows: TGTGCCAGCAGGTTTTGTGGTTATAGCAATCAGCCCCAGCATTTT. This chain uses TRBV6-5 with TRBJ1-5; D call uncertain. The V end was cut by 6 bases, the J end by 0 bases, with 12 bases between. The CDR3 spans 15 residues. Per germline, CDR1 MNHEY and CDR2 SVGAGI.

V gene TRBV12-5 combines with J gene TRBJ2-7; TRBD2 agrees at 8 bases. V shed 2 bases, J shed 0 bases, and the junction held 15 bases outside the gene matches. Germline V gene lookup returns CDR1 LGHNT and CDR2 FRNRAP. This CDR3 is built from 19 residues. The CDR3 DNA sequence: TGTGCTAGTGGTTTGATAGCGAAGGGTAGCGGGGACCTCTCCTACGAGCAGTACTTC. Protein: CASGLIAKGSGDLSYEQYF.

V usage is TRBV6-5 and J usage is TRBJ1-1; D possibly corresponds to TRBD1 (5 bases). CDR3 length equals 13 residues. The germline V gene encodes CDR1 MNHEY and CDR2 SVGAGI. Trimming left V 8 bases short and J 0 bases short, with 10 bases between. CDR3 protein: CASGRGLNTEAFF. For the CDR3, the DNA is TGTGCCAGCGGGAGGGGTTTGAACACTGAAGCTTTCTTT.

V usage is TRBV19 and J usage is TRBJ2-3, with 10 bases identical to TRBD1. The CDR3 runs to 16 residues. In germline, CDR1 is LNHDA, CDR2 SQIVND (reference sequence). V trimming: 5 bases; J trimming: 4 bases; junction bases outside the gene matches: 9. The CDR3 DNA follows: TGTGCCAGTAGTTTATCGGGGACAGGGGTTGCAGATACGCAGTATTTT. Residues: CASSLSGTGVADTQYF. The variable domain in full, with the rest retrieved from reference TRBV19 and TRBJ2-3, is DGGITQSPKYLFRKEGQNVTLSCEQNLNHDAMYWYRQDPGQGLRLIYYSQIVNDFQKGDIAEGYSVSREKKESFPLTVTSAQKNPTAFYLCASSLSGTGVADTQYFGPGTRLTVL.